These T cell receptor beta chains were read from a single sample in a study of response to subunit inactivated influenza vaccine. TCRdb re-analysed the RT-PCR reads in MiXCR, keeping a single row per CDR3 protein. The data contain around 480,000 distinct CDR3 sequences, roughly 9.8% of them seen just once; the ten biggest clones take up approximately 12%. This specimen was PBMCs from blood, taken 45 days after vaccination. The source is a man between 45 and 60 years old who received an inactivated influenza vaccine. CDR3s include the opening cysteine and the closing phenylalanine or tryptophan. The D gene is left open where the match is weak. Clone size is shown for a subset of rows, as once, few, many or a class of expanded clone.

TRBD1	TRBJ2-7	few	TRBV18	TGTGCCAGCTCACCCCGGGACAGGGGGCTCGACGAGCAGTACTTC	CASSPRDRGLDEQYF
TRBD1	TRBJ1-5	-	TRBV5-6	TGTGCCAGCAGCTTGGGGACAGGGTGGTCGAATCAGCCCCAGCATTTT	CASSLGTGWSNQPQHF
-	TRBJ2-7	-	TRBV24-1	TGTGCCACCAGTGACTCGGGCAGGGGGGTCAACGAGCAGTACTTC	CATSDSGRGVNEQYF
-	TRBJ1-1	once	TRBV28	TGTGCCAGCAGACTAGGCCTAAGAGGGGCTTTCTTT	CASRLGLRGAFF
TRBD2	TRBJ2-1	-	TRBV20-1	TGCAGTGCTCACCGCCTCGGGGGGTCTTATAATGAGCAGTTCTTC	CSAHRLGGSYNEQFF
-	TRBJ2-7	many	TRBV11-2	TGTGCCAGCAGCTTAGATGGGGGGCGGTACGAGCAGTACTTC	CASSLDGGRYEQYF
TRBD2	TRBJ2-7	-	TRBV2	TGTGCCAGCAGTGAACTAGCGGGAGGGTACGAGCAGTACTTC	CASSELAGGYEQYF
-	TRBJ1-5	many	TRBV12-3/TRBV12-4	TGTGCCAGCAGTTTTGAGGGGAGCAATCAGCCCCAGCATTTT	CASSFEGSNQPQHF
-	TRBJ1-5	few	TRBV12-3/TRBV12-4	TGTGCCAGCAGTTTTCTTGGCCAGTTCAATCAGCCCCAGCATTTT	CASSFLGQFNQPQHF
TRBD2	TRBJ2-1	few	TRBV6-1	TGTGCCAGCAGTGCGCCGCTAGCGGGAGTGTATGAGCAGTTCTTC	CASSAPLAGVYEQFF
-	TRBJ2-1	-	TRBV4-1	TGCGCCAGCAGCCAAGGGGGGGCCCGTTACAATGAGCAGTTCTTC	CASSQGGARYNEQFF
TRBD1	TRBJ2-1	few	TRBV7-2	TGTGCCAGCAGCTTAGCACAGGGGGCAAGCAATGAGCAGTTCTTC	CASSLAQGASNEQFF
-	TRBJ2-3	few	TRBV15	TGTGCCACCAGCAGAGCACCACCCGCCTCGAATACGCAGTATTTT	CATSRAPPASNTQYF
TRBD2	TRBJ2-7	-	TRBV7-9	TGTGCCAGCAGACGACTAGCGGGAGTGTACGAGCAGTACTTC	CASRRLAGVYEQYF
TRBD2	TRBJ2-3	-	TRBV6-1	TGTGCCAGCAACCGAGGACTAGCGGGGGGGGATACGCAGTATTTT	CASNRGLAGGDTQYF
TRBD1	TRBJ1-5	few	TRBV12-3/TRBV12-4	TGTGCCAGCAGTTTAGCCGGGACAGGGGGCAATCAGCCCCAGCATTTT	CASSLAGTGGNQPQHF
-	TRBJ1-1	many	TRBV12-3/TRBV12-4	TGTGCCAGCAGTTATGGAGGAGAGAACACTGAAGCTTTCTTT	CASSYGGENTEAFF
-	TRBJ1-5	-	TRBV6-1	TGTGCCAGCATCCCGGGCAACAATCAGCCCCAGCATTTT	CASIPGNNQPQHF
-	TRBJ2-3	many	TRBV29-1	TGCAGCGTTGAATCGGGAGTCAGAGATACGCAGTATTTT	CSVESGVRDTQYF
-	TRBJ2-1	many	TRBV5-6	TGTGCCAGCAGAAGTGGCGGGGATGAGCAGTTCTTC	CASRSGGDEQFF
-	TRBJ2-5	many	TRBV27	TGTGCCAGCAGAGGAGGCAGGGGAAGGGGGACCCAGTACTTC	CASRGGRGRGTQYF
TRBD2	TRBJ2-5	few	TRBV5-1	TGCGCCAGCAGCACTGGACTAGCGGGAGGGCCTGAGACCCAGTACTTC	CASSTGLAGGPETQYF
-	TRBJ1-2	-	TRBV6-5	TGTGCCAGCAGTTACTCGGTCGCAGAGAACTCTGGCTACACCTTC	CASSYSVAENSGYTF
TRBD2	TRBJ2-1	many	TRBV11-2	TGTGCCAGCAGCCCTACCCGACAGGGGCTAGCGGGAGGACTCAAGCAGTTCTTC	CASSPTRQGLAGGLKQFF
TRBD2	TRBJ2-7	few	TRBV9	TGTGCCAGCAGCGTACAAGCTAGCGGCAACTACGAGCAGTACTTC	CASSVQASGNYEQYF
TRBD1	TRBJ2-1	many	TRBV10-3	TGTGCCATCAGTGCGCGGACAGGGGCGAATGAGCAGTTCTTC	CAISARTGANEQFF
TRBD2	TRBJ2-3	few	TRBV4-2	TGTGCCAGCAGCCAAGATCTAGCGGGGGGTGGCGGAGATACGCAGTATTTT	CASSQDLAGGGGDTQYF
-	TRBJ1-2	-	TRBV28	TGTGCCAGCACCCCTGGGGGAACACCTAACTATGGCTACACCTTC	CASTPGGTPNYGYTF
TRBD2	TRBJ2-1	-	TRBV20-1	TGCAGTGCTAGTCTCAGCGGGGCTTTAAATGAGCAGTTCTTC	CSASLSGALNEQFF
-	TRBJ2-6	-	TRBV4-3	TGCGCCAGCAGCCAAGAACAGCGACCTGGGGCCAACGTCCTGACTTTC	CASSQEQRPGANVLTF
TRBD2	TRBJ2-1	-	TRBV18	TGTGCCAGCTCAGGAGCGGGGGCCTCGTGGTACAATGAGCAGTTCTTC	CASSGAGASWYNEQFF
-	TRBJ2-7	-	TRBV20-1	TGCAGTGCTAGTACCCCGACAGGACGACGAAGCGAGCAGTACTTC	CSASTPTGRRSEQYF
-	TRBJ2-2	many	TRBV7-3	TGTGCCAGCAGCCAGCTCGGCGGGGAGCTGTTTTTT	CASSQLGGELFF
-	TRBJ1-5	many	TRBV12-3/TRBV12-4	TGTGCCAGCAGTTTGGCTTCCAGGGATCAGCCCCAGCATTTT	CASSLASRDQPQHF
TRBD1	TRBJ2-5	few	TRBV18	TGTGCCAGCTCAACCGGGACAGGGGCCCAAGAGACCCAGTACTTC	CASSTGTGAQETQYF
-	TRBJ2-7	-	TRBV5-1	TGCGCCAGCAATCTGGACAACTCCTACGAGCAGTACTTC	CASNLDNSYEQYF
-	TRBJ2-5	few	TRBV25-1	TGTGCCAGCAGTGGTACGCGCCAAGAGACCCAGTACTTC	CASSGTRQETQYF
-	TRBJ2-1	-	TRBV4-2	TGTGCCAGCAGCCAAGGGTTCGGGATCTCCTACAATGAGCAGTTCTTC	CASSQGFGISYNEQFF
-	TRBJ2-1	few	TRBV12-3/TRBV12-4	TGTGCCAGCAGTTTAAAGGCCCTGGGACTTTACAATGAGCAGTTCTTC	CASSLKALGLYNEQFF
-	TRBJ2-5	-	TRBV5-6	TGTGCCAGCAGCTTGGAGGAGGGTCCTTCTTTGGAGACCCAGTACTTC	CASSLEEGPSLETQYF
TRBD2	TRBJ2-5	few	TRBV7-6	TGTGCCAGCAGCCTACCCCTAGCGGGGCTCCAAGAGACCCAGTACTTC	CASSLPLAGLQETQYF
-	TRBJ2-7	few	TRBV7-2	TGTGCCAGCAGCTTAGACAGGAGTGGCTACGAGCAGTACTTC	CASSLDRSGYEQYF
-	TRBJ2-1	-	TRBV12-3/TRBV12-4	TGTGCCAGCAGTTTAAGCGACCTTAACAATGAGCAGTTCTTC	CASSLSDLNNEQFF
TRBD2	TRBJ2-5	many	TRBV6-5	TGTGCCAGCAGTTACTCGGGGCTAGCGGGGAGACAAGAGACCCAGTACTTC	CASSYSGLAGRQETQYF
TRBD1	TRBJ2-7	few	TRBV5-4	TGTGCCAGCAGCTTAATTTCCGGGACAGGGGGCAGAAGGTCCTACGAGCAGTACTTC	CASSLISGTGGRRSYEQYF
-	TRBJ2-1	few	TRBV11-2	TGTGCCAGCAGCCTCTCGGGACGGCAGCAGTTCTTC	CASSLSGRQQFF
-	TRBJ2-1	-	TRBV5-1	TGCGCCAGCAGCTTGGCCCAGGGCATCTACAATGAGCAGTTCTTC	CASSLAQGIYNEQFF
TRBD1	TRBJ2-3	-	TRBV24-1	TGTGCCACCAGTGATCCGACAGGGACCACAGATACGCAGTATTTT	CATSDPTGTTDTQYF